The 13 T cell receptor beta chains listed next were all sequenced from one sample in a study of CD8+ T cells in alopecia areata. In each case, RNA was isolated and then reverse transcribed into cDNA as the sequencing template. This table comes from immunoSEQ multiplex PCR, and its TCRdb copy is limited to in-frame clones, with some not included. The data hold around 35,000 clones, with around 50% observed a single time. In five patients, CD4+ T cells were split by CD25+CD127- sorting. The sample comprised CD4+ Tregs sorted from blood. These receptors were taken from a human donor with alopecia areata.

This clone is labeled medium-sized (0.01 to 0.1%). The genes are TRBV29-1 and TRBJ1-1; D gene unclear. V was shortened by 6 bases and J by 3 bases, with 8 bases between the two germline ends. CDR3 size: 11 residues. Germline CDR1 and CDR2: SQVTM and ANQGSEA. This CDR3 is CSVRRDTEAFF. The CDR3 DNA reads TGCAGCGTCCGCCGCGACACTGAAGCTTTCTTT.

The chain employs TRBV7-2 and TRBJ2-3, with a tentative D call TRBD2 (6 bases). V lost 0 bases and J 5 bases, leaving 9 bases between the germline ends. CDR1 SGHTA and CDR2 FQGNSA come from the germline V gene. This CDR3 spans 14 amino acids. CDR3 sequence reads: CASSLAGGGDTQYF. Written as DNA, the CDR3 is TGTGCCAGCAGCTTAGCGGGGGGAGGAGATACGCAGTATTTT.

The rearrangement joins TRBV4-3 to TRBJ2-5; maybe TRBD2 (7 bases). Trimming removed 1 base at V and 4 bases at J, with 16 bases between. The CDR3 sequence is 16 residues long. Germline V lookup: CDR1 LGHNA, CDR2 YSLEER. CDR3 loop: CASSQGPPGGPETQYF. The CDR3 DNA is TGCGCCAGCAGCCAAGGGCCCCCGGGGGGCCCAGAGACCCAGTACTTC.

In its sample, this clone ranks as medium-sized. The rearrangement joins TRBV7-2 to TRBJ2-2; tentative D call: TRBD2 (6 bases). The CDR3 has 15 amino acids. V dropped 1 base and J dropped 7 bases, with 13 bases sitting between them. Per the germline V gene, CDR1 is SGHTA and CDR2 is FQGNSA. The CDR3 coding sequence is TGTGCCAGCAGCTTAGGATTGGGAGGCGGCGGGGAGCTGTTTTTT. As protein: CASSLGLGGGGELFF.

The rearrangement uses TRBV28 and TRBJ2-5; a weak D match, TRBD1 (6 bases). CDR1 MDHEN and CDR2 SYDVKM come from the germline V gene. Trimming removed 3 bases from V and 1 base from J, with 12 bases in between. The CDR3 has 15 amino acids. CDR3 sequence: CASSFSVTGQETQYF. The CDR3 bases are TGTGCCAGCAGTTTCTCTGTGACAGGCCAAGAGACCCAGTACTTC.

This clone was seen a handful of times. The gene calls are TRBV18 and TRBJ2-5; D is undetermined. V was pared by 5 bases and J by 2 bases, with 9 bases between. The germline V gene has CDR1 KGHSH and CDR2 LQKENI. The CDR3 has 13 residues. CDR3 region: CASSTQQQETQYF. CDR3 bases: TGTGCCAGCTCAACCCAGCAGCAAGAGACCCAGTACTTC.

V is TRBV19 and J is TRBJ1-1, with D uncertain. Germline CDR1 reads LNHDA; CDR2 reads SQIVND (reference sequence). The CDR3 is made up of 13 amino acids. Trimming took off 5 bases at V and 7 bases at J, with 14 bases between the two ends. The CDR3 region has the DNA TGTGCCAGTAGTCCGGAGAGGCACGTTGAAGCTTTCTTT. Encoded protein: CASSPERHVEAFF.

The chain carries TRBV18 and TRBJ2-7; 14 nucleotides agree with TRBD2. The trim removed 4 bases at V and 0 bases at J, leaving 5 bases unmatched. This CDR3 is 17 amino acids long. CDR1 and CDR2 (germline): KGHSH, LQKENI. The CDR3 nucleotides are TGTGCCAGCTCACGTGGGACTAGCGGGGGCAGCTCCTACGAGCAGTACTTC. Translated, it gives CASSRGTSGGSSYEQYF.

The gene calls are TRBV18 and TRBJ1-1; 9 nucleotides match TRBD1. J lost 3 bases, V lost 3 bases, and 5 bases had no gene match. Germline V gives CDR1 KGHSH, CDR2 LQKENI. The CDR3 runs 15 residues. The CDR3, as DNA: TGTGCCAGCTCACCGGACAGGGGATGGGACACTGAAGCTTTCTTT. As protein: CASSPDRGWDTEAFF.

This sequence joins TRBV30 and TRBJ2-1; 7 positions match TRBD2. The junction had 10 bases not matched to a gene; V was cut back by 1 base and J by 4 bases. This CDR3 region has 16 residues. Germline V CDR1 and CDR2: GTSNPN, SVGIG (reference sequence). This chain's CDR3 is CAWSGPTGGGYNEQFF. The CDR3 nucleotides are TGTGCCTGGAGTGGGCCCACGGGCGGGGGTTACAATGAGCAGTTCTTC. Variable domain in full (rest from reference TRBV30 and TRBJ2-1): SQTIHQWPATLVQPVGSPLSLECTVEGTSNPNLYWYRQAAGRGLQLLFYSVGIGQISSEVPQNLSASRPQDRQFILSSKKLLLSDSGFYLCAWSGPTGGGYNEQFFGPGTRLTVL.

The chain is built from TRBV7-2 and TRBJ2-3; the D gene is possibly TRBD2 (6 bases). Germline loops: CDR1 SGHTA, CDR2 FQGNSA. Trimming stripped 5 bases from V and 4 bases from J, with 13 bases between. The CDR3 consists of 14 residues. CDR3 amino acids: CASSTESGADTQYF. CDR3 DNA: TGTGCCAGCAGCACTGAATCGGGGGCAGATACGCAGTATTTT.

The chain uses TRBV6-1 and TRBJ2-7; 11 positions agree with TRBD2. The V and J ends lost 1 base and 2 bases, in that order; junction bases with no gene match: 1. This CDR3 has 15 amino acids. CDR1 and CDR2 (germline): MNHNS, SASEGT. The CDR3 region is CASSEGLAGPYEQYF. In DNA, the CDR3 is TGTGCCAGCAGTGAAGGACTAGCGGGACCCTACGAGCAGTACTTC.

The chain carries TRBV18 and TRBJ2-2; 8 bases are shared with TRBD1. This CDR3 is built from 16 residues. The trim removed 6 bases at V and 4 bases at J, leaving 10 bases unmatched. In germline, CDR1 is KGHSH, CDR2 LQKENI. In DNA, the CDR3 is TGTGCCAGCTCCCAAGGACAGGGAATGGGCACCGGGGAGCTGTTTTTT. Translation gives CASSQGQGMGTGELFF.